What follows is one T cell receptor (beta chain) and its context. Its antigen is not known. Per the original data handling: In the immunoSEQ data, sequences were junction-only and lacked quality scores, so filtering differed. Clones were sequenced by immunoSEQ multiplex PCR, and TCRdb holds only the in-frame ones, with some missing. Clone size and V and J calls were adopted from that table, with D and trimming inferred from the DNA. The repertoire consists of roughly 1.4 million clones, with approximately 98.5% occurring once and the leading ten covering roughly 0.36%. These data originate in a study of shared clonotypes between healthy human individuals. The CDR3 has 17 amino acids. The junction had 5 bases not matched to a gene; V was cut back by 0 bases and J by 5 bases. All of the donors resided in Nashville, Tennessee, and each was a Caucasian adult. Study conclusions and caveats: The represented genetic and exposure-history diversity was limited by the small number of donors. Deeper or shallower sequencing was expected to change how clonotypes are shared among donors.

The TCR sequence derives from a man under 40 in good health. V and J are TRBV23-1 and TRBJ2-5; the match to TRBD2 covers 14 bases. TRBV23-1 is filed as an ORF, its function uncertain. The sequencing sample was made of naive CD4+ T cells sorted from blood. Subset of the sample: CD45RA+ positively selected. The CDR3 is CASSQSGTSGSFETQYF. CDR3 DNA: TGCGCCAGCAGTCAATCTGGGACTAGCGGGAGTTTTGAGACCCAGTACTTC.